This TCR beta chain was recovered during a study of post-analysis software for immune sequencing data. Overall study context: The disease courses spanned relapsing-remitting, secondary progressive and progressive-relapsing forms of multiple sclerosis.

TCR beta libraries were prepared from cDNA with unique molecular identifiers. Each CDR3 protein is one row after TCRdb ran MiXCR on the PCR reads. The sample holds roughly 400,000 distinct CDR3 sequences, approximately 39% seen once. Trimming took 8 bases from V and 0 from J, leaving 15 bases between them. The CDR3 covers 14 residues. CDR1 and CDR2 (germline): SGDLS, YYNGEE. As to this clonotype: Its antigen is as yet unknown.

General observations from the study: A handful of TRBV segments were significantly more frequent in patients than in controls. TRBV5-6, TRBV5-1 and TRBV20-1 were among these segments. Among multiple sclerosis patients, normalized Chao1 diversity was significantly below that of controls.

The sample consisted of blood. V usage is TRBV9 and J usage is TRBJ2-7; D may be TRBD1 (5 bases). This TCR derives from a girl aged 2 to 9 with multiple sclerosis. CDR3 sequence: CASSLGQFSYEQYF. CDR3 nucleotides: TGTGCCAGTTCTTTGGGGCAGTTCTCCTACGAGCAGTACTTC.